A selection of T cell receptor beta chains follows, all from one sample in a study of blood T cell repertoires in COVID-19. Libraries were prepared by immunoSEQ multiplex PCR; TCRdb keeps only in-frame clonotypes and omits some of them. The sample holds 70,000 or so clones, 60% to 85% seen once. The sample was peripheral blood. The receptors derive from a man in his sixties with acute or convalescent COVID-19. The CDR3 runs from the conserved cysteine through the conserved F or W.

V gene: TRBV6-5; J gene: TRBJ2-3; CDR3 protein: CASKGALSTDTQYF
V gene: TRBV5-1; J gene: TRBJ2-6; CDR3 protein: CASSLVGQGSGANVLTF
V gene: TRBV3-1/TRBV3-2; J gene: TRBJ1-1; CDR3 protein: CASSQTPYTEAFF
V gene: TRBV28; J gene: TRBJ1-5; CDR3 protein: CASRQGADQPQHF
V gene: TRBV29-1; J gene: TRBJ2-2; CDR3 protein: CSVEDPPSGTGGATGELFF
V gene: TRBV4-3; J gene: TRBJ2-1; CDR3 protein: CASSQDRAGEQFF
V gene: TRBV6-6; J gene: TRBJ1-4; CDR3 protein: CASKVDRLRGETLFF
V gene: TRBV7-8; J gene: TRBJ1-2; CDR3 protein: CASSLAGAGGVSGYTF
V gene: TRBV6-5; J gene: TRBJ1-5; CDR3 protein: CASRYTGSNQPQHF
V gene: TRBV6-6; J gene: TRBJ1-5; CDR3 protein: CASRTGGFNQPQHF
V gene: TRBV6-4; J gene: TRBJ2-1; CDR3 protein: CASSDFTSGGGNGYNEQFF
V gene: TRBV6-1; J gene: TRBJ1-3; CDR3 protein: CASSERGWTYSGSGNTIYF
V gene: TRBV7-6; J gene: TRBJ1-5; CDR3 protein: CASSRQGSNQPQHF
V gene: TRBV4-2; J gene: TRBJ1-2; CDR3 protein: CASSQETDYGYTF
V gene: TRBV2; J gene: TRBJ1-4; CDR3 protein: CASSERTGGGEKLFF
V gene: TRBV3-1/TRBV3-2; J gene: TRBJ2-7; CDR3 protein: CASSPQYEQYF
V gene: TRBV13; J gene: TRBJ2-3; CDR3 protein: CASSSPSYTQYF
V gene: TRBV19; J gene: TRBJ2-4; CDR3 protein: CASSPKTSLLAKNIQYF
V gene: TRBV7-2; J gene: TRBJ1-1; CDR3 protein: CASTQGVNTEAFF
V gene: TRBV5-1; J gene: TRBJ2-2; CDR3 protein: CASSLGPAGITGELFF
V gene: TRBV7-9; J gene: TRBJ2-7; CDR3 protein: CASSRRESYEQYF
V gene: TRBV10-2; J gene: TRBJ1-2; CDR3 protein: CASSETQGRDGYTF
V gene: TRBV5-8; J gene: TRBJ2-1; CDR3 protein: CASSKGQAYNEQFF
V gene: TRBV6-5; J gene: TRBJ1-2; CDR3 protein: CASTPPQVMGYTF
V gene: TRBV5-4; J gene: TRBJ2-2; CDR3 protein: CASRAGGRFTGELFF
V gene: TRBV7-8; J gene: TRBJ1-5; CDR3 protein: CASSTGSYSNQPQHF
V gene: TRBV4-2; J gene: TRBJ1-1; CDR3 protein: CASSQGGGQTEAFF
V gene: TRBV2; J gene: TRBJ1-2; CDR3 protein: CASSGTLDGYTF
V gene: TRBV6-4; J gene: TRBJ2-2; CDR3 protein: CASSVRQGDTNTGELFF
V gene: TRBV18; J gene: TRBJ1-2; CDR3 protein: CASSPTGTTNYGYTF
V gene: TRBV3-1/TRBV3-2; J gene: TRBJ1-6; CDR3 protein: CASSPTSYNSPLHF
V gene: TRBV4-3; J gene: TRBJ1-6; CDR3 protein: CASSQQGQGNSPLHF
V gene: TRBV19; J gene: TRBJ1-1; CDR3 protein: CASSITGGGTEAFF
V gene: TRBV5-1; J gene: TRBJ2-3; CDR3 protein: CASKAGRRTDTQYF
V gene: TRBV2; J gene: TRBJ2-6; CDR3 protein: CASSRGPGANVLTF
V gene: TRBV7-6; J gene: TRBJ2-1; CDR3 protein: CASSKTSGGAPYNEQFF
V gene: TRBV20-1; J gene: TRBJ2-1; CDR3 protein: CSASEGAGDEQFF